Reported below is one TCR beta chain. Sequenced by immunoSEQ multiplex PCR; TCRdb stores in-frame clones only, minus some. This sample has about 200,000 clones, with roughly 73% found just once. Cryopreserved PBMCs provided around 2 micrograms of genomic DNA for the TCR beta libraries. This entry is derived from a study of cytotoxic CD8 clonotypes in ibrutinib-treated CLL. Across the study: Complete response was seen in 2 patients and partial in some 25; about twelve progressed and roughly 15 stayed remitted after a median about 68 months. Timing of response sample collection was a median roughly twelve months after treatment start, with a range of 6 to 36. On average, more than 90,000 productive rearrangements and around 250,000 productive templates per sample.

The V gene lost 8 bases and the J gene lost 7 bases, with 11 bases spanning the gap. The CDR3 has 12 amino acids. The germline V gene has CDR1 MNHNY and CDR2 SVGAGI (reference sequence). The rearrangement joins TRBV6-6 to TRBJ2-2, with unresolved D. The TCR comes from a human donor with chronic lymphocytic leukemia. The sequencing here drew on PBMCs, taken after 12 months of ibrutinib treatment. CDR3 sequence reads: CASGITVGELFF. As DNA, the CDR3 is TGTGCCAGCGGGATCACCGTCGGGGAGCTGTTTTTT.